The table lists the clone carrying this T cell receptor beta chain with many counts. Antigen unknown. V was trimmed by 4 bases and J by 2 bases, leaving 12 bases between them. Germline CDR1 and CDR2: SEHNR and FQNEAQ (reference sequence). The CDR3 is 14 amino acids. This entry is derived from a study of T cells in Graves' hyperthyroidism and ophthalmopathy. Study-wide findings and caveats: Blood also held most thyroid clonotypes expanded beyond 0.001.

TCR beta CDR3 sequences were amplified from RNA transcripts. HTBI primers were used for first-round RT-PCR of the TCR CDR3. From the multiplex PCR reads, TCRdb called clonotypes with MiXCR, one entry per CDR3 protein. Altogether approximately 300,000 distinct CDR3 sequences are present, over 15% being singletons, with the ten largest covering less than 70%. The clonotype originates from a woman aged 60-75 years with Graves' ophthalmopathy. The chain carries TRBV7-9 and TRBJ2-7; D possibly corresponds to TRBD2 (6 bases). The specimen was blood. The CDR3 loop reads CASSSWDLAYEQYF. As DNA, the CDR3 is TGTGCCAGCAGCTCCTGGGACTTGGCCTACGAGCAGTACTTC.